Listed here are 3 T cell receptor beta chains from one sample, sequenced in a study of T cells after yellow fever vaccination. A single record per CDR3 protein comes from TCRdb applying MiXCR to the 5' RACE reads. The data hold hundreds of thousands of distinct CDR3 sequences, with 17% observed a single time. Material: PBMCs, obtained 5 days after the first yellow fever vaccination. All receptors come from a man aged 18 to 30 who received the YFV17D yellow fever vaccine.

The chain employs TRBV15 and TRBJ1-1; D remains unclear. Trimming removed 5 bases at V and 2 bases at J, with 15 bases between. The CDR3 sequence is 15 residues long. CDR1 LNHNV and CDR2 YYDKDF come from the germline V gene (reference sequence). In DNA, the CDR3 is TGTGCCACCAGCCGGAGTCTCGGGGTAAACACTGAAGCTTTCTTT. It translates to CATSRSLGVNTEAFF.

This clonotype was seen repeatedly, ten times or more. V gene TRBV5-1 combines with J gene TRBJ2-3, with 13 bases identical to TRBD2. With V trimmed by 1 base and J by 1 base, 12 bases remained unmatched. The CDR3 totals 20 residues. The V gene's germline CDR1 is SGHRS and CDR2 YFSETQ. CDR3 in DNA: TGCGCCAGCAGCTTGAGGACTAGCGGGGGTCTCCCGCGCGGCACAGATACGCAGTATTTT. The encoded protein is CASSLRTSGGLPRGTDTQYF.

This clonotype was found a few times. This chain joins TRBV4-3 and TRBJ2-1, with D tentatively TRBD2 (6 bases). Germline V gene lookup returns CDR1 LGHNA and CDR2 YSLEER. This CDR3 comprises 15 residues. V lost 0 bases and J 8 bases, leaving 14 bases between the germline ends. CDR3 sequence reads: CASSQERGRTDEQFF. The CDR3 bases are TGCGCCAGCAGCCAAGAGCGGGGACGTACAGATGAGCAGTTCTTC.